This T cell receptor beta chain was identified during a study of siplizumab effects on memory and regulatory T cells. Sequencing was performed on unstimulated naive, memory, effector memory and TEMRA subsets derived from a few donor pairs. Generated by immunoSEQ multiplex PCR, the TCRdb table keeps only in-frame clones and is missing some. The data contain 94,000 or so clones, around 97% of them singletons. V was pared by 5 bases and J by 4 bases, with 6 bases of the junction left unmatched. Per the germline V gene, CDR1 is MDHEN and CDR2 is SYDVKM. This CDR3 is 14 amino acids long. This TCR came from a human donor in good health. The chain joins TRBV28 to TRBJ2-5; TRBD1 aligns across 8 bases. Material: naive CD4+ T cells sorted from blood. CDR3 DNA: TGTGCCAGCAGTCGGGGACAGGCTAGAGAGACCCAGTACTTC. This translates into CASSRGQARETQYF.